This is a list of T cell receptor beta chains from one sample in a study of PD-1 blockade in classical Hodgkin lymphoma. Method: immunoSEQ multiplex PCR; TCRdb's copy keeps in-frame clones and lacks some. The sample carries 30,000 or so clones, around 71% recorded once. The sample in question was peripheral blood mononuclear cells (PBMCs), obtained before the second cycle of nivolumab. These receptors all stem from a human donor with classical Hodgkin lymphoma. CDR3s include the opening cysteine and the closing phenylalanine or tryptophan. The order of the fields is J gene, clone size, D gene, V gene, CDR3 protein, CDR3 DNA. The D gene is left open where the match is weak. The size of a clone is reported for some rows only, either as once, few or many, or as a class for expanded clones.

j_gene: TRBJ2-2; abundance: few; d_gene: NA; v_gene: TRBV6-5; CDR3aa: CASSYASVPTGELFF; CDR3nt: TGTGCCAGCAGTTATGCCAGTGTGCCAACCGGGGAGCTGTTTTTT
j_gene: TRBJ2-7; abundance: NA; d_gene: NA; v_gene: TRBV27; CDR3aa: CASSFEPTITEQYF; CDR3nt: TGTGCCAGCAGTTTCGAACCGACTATCACCGAGCAGTACTTC
j_gene: TRBJ1-5; abundance: few; d_gene: TRBD1; v_gene: TRBV19; CDR3aa: CASKSAQGQGSQPQHF; CDR3nt: TGTGCCAGTAAAAGCGCCCAGGGACAGGGCAGTCAGCCCCAGCATTTT
j_gene: TRBJ2-7; abundance: NA; d_gene: NA; v_gene: TRBV5-1; CDR3aa: CASRENYSYEQYF; CDR3nt: TGCGCCAGCAGGGAGAATTACTCCTACGAGCAGTACTTC
j_gene: TRBJ1-1; abundance: NA; d_gene: NA; v_gene: TRBV4-3; CDR3aa: CASSQDLGQGEAFF; CDR3nt: TGCGCCAGCAGCCAAGATCTTGGGCAGGGTGAAGCTTTCTTT
j_gene: TRBJ2-2; abundance: NA; d_gene: TRBD2; v_gene: TRBV7-9; CDR3aa: CASSWTSATGELFF; CDR3nt: TGTGCCAGCAGCTGGACTAGCGCGACCGGGGAGCTGTTTTTT
j_gene: TRBJ1-1; abundance: NA; d_gene: NA; v_gene: TRBV7-9; CDR3aa: CASSPRAGYSTEAFF; CDR3nt: TGTGCCAGCAGCCCGCGTGCAGGGTATAGCACTGAAGCTTTCTTT
j_gene: TRBJ2-7; abundance: few; d_gene: NA; v_gene: TRBV1; CDR3aa: CTSSQALAQVHRYEQYF; CDR3nt: TGCACCAGCAGCCAAGCTCTAGCGCAAGTCCACCGGTACGAGCAGTACTTC
j_gene: TRBJ1-6; abundance: NA; d_gene: NA; v_gene: TRBV6-1; CDR3aa: CASSEALSGASYNSPLHF; CDR3nt: TGTGCCAGCAGTGAAGCGCTATCGGGGGCCTCCTATAATTCACCCCTCCACTTT
j_gene: TRBJ1-2; abundance: large; d_gene: TRBD1; v_gene: TRBV29-1; CDR3aa: CSVERDRGRGYTF; CDR3nt: TGCAGCGTTGAACGGGACAGGGGGCGAGGCTACACCTTC
j_gene: TRBJ2-7; abundance: once; d_gene: NA; v_gene: TRBV5-6; CDR3aa: CASSWTALRYEQYF; CDR3nt: TGTGCCAGCAGCTGGACCGCCTTGCGCTACGAGCAGTACTTC
j_gene: TRBJ2-6; abundance: NA; d_gene: TRBD1; v_gene: TRBV7-9; CDR3aa: CASSAPGQENSGANVLTF; CDR3nt: TGTGCCAGCAGCGCTCCGGGACAGGAGAACTCTGGGGCCAACGTCCTGACTTTC
j_gene: TRBJ2-5; abundance: NA; d_gene: NA; v_gene: TRBV28; CDR3aa: CASTPHYEETQYF; CDR3nt: TGTGCCAGCACGCCCCACTACGAAGAGACCCAGTACTTC
j_gene: TRBJ2-3; abundance: NA; d_gene: TRBD1; v_gene: TRBV5-1; CDR3aa: CASSRQGDRIDTQYF; CDR3nt: TGCGCCAGCAGCCGACAGGGTGACCGAATAGATACGCAGTATTTT
j_gene: TRBJ2-2; abundance: NA; d_gene: TRBD1; v_gene: TRBV9; CDR3aa: CASSVHLTGVHGELFF; CDR3nt: TGTGCCAGCAGCGTACACCTAACAGGGGTTCACGGGGAGCTGTTTTTT
j_gene: TRBJ2-2; abundance: few; d_gene: TRBD2; v_gene: TRBV7-8; CDR3aa: CASSLSGGPNTGELFF; CDR3nt: TGTGCCAGCAGCTTAAGCGGGGGTCCCAACACCGGGGAGCTGTTTTTT
j_gene: TRBJ2-2; abundance: NA; d_gene: NA; v_gene: TRBV7-2; CDR3aa: CASTPRGLHTGELFF; CDR3nt: TGTGCCAGCACCCCACGGGGTCTCCACACCGGGGAGCTGTTTTTT
j_gene: TRBJ1-4; abundance: NA; d_gene: NA; v_gene: TRBV5-1; CDR3aa: CASSLGATNEKLFF; CDR3nt: TGCGCCAGCAGCTTGGGAGCAACTAATGAAAAACTGTTTTTT
j_gene: TRBJ2-4; abundance: NA; d_gene: NA; v_gene: TRBV6-5; CDR3aa: CASSSAGTWEYF; CDR3nt: TGTGCCAGCAGTTCGGCCGGGACGTGGGAGTACTTC
j_gene: TRBJ2-7; abundance: NA; d_gene: TRBD1; v_gene: TRBV30; CDR3aa: CAADRVRNEQYF; CDR3nt: TGTGCCGCTGACAGGGTGAGGAACGAGCAGTACTTC
j_gene: TRBJ2-3; abundance: NA; d_gene: NA; v_gene: TRBV30; CDR3aa: CAWSVGIGSTDTQYF; CDR3nt: TGTGCCTGGAGTGTAGGGATTGGGAGCACAGATACGCAGTATTTT
j_gene: TRBJ2-5; abundance: few; d_gene: NA; v_gene: TRBV7-9; CDR3aa: CASSAEGYQETQYF; CDR3nt: TGTGCCAGCAGCGCGGAGGGGTATCAAGAGACCCAGTACTTC
j_gene: TRBJ2-3; abundance: NA; d_gene: TRBD2; v_gene: TRBV10-3; CDR3aa: CAISDTSGKADTQYF; CDR3nt: TGTGCCATCAGTGACACTAGCGGGAAGGCTGATACGCAGTATTTT
j_gene: TRBJ2-4; abundance: NA; d_gene: NA; v_gene: TRBV14; CDR3aa: CASSQEGGVKNIQYF; CDR3nt: TGTGCCAGCAGCCAAGAAGGAGGGGTGAAAAACATTCAGTACTTC
j_gene: TRBJ2-1; abundance: once; d_gene: NA; v_gene: TRBV7-9; CDR3aa: CASSLEVSVNEQFF; CDR3nt: TGTGCCAGCAGCTTAGAGGTCAGCGTCAATGAGCAGTTCTTC
j_gene: TRBJ1-1; abundance: NA; d_gene: TRBD1; v_gene: TRBV2; CDR3aa: CASSRDSYTEAFF; CDR3nt: TGTGCCAGCAGTAGGGACAGTTACACTGAAGCTTTCTTT
j_gene: TRBJ1-1; abundance: NA; d_gene: NA; v_gene: TRBV5-8; CDR3aa: CASGQTLNTEAFF; CDR3nt: TGTGCCAGCGGCCAGACTTTGAACACTGAAGCTTTCTTT
j_gene: TRBJ2-7; abundance: NA; d_gene: NA; v_gene: TRBV6-1; CDR3aa: CASSDPTPPGQYF; CDR3nt: TGTGCCAGCAGCGACCCGACCCCCCCCGGGCAGTACTTC
j_gene: TRBJ2-7; abundance: NA; d_gene: TRBD2; v_gene: TRBV5-1; CDR3aa: CASSTGTSGGAYEQYF; CDR3nt: TGCGCCAGCAGCACCGGGACTAGCGGGGGGGCCTACGAGCAGTACTTC